This T cell receptor (beta chain) was obtained from a study of cytomegalovirus exposure and HLA in healthy donors. Regarding this clone: The antigen is undetermined.

Produced via immunoSEQ multiplex PCR; TCRdb's table is partial and in-frame only. This sample has under 200,000 clones, with approximately 89% found just once. The V and J ends lost 0 bases and 2 bases, in that order; junction bases with no gene match: 6. Germline values: CDR1 SGHAT, CDR2 FQNNGV. This CDR3 spans 17 amino acids. Study observations and caveats: Most TCR sequences showed up rarely, but some public TCRs showed up in many donors.

The donors were members of the validation cohort, which comprised more than 90 subjects and was separate from the first cohort of some 680 subjects. The TCR originated in a man in his late teens or twenties in good health and CMV-seropositive. The source material was PBMCs. The chain links TRBV11-2 to TRBJ2-1; 8 positions match TRBD2. The CDR3 sequence is CASSLDPGTRAYNEQFF. CDR3 coding DNA: TGTGCCAGCAGCTTAGACCCCGGGACTAGGGCCTACAATGAGCAGTTCTTC.